These T cell receptor beta chains were read from a single sample in a study of cytomegalovirus exposure and HLA in healthy donors. This table comes from immunoSEQ multiplex PCR, and its TCRdb copy is limited to in-frame clones, with some not included. The sample contains some 190,000 clones, 70% to 80% of which appear only once. The sequenced material came from PBMCs. The receptors originated from a man in his late teens or twenties in good health and CMV-seronegative. CDR3s include the opening cysteine and the closing phenylalanine or tryptophan. Each record gives: J gene, V gene, clone size, D gene, CDR3 protein, CDR3 DNA. D genes are given only for firm matches. A clone size is listed for some rows: how often the clone was seen (once, few, many), or a class if it is expanded.

j_gene: TRBJ1-6
v_gene: TRBV7-8
abundance: .
d_gene: TRBD1
CDR3aa: CASSPRTGHTGNSPLHF
CDR3nt: TGTGCCAGCAGCCCCCGGACAGGCCACACAGGGAATTCACCCCTCCACTTT

j_gene: TRBJ2-5
v_gene: TRBV18
abundance: few
d_gene: .
CDR3aa: CASSPQVGLDRLQETQYF
CDR3nt: TGTGCCAGCTCACCCCAAGTCGGTCTAGACCGACTCCAAGAGACCCAGTACTTC

j_gene: TRBJ2-7
v_gene: TRBV30
abundance: few
d_gene: TRBD1
CDR3aa: CAWSGGTGDEQYF
CDR3nt: TGTGCCTGGAGTGGGGGGACAGGGGACGAGCAGTACTTC

j_gene: TRBJ1-2
v_gene: TRBV6-6
abundance: .
d_gene: TRBD1
CDR3aa: CASSTGVGGYTF
CDR3nt: TGTGCCAGCAGTACAGGGGTGGGTGGCTACACCTTC

j_gene: TRBJ2-1
v_gene: TRBV11-2
abundance: few
d_gene: TRBD2
CDR3aa: CASSLAGGRREQFF
CDR3nt: TGTGCCAGCAGCCTAGCGGGAGGGAGGCGTGAGCAGTTCTTC

j_gene: TRBJ2-3
v_gene: TRBV6-5
abundance: .
d_gene: .
CDR3aa: CASSSFTAGADTQYF
CDR3nt: TGTGCCAGCAGCTCTTTCACTGCAGGGGCAGATACGCAGTATTTT

j_gene: TRBJ2-7
v_gene: TRBV18
abundance: .
d_gene: TRBD1
CDR3aa: CASSPQGQGYEQYF
CDR3nt: TGTGCCAGCTCACCACAAGGACAGGGTTACGAGCAGTACTTC

j_gene: TRBJ2-7
v_gene: TRBV4-1
abundance: .
d_gene: TRBD2
CDR3aa: CASSQVAGGLYYEQYF
CDR3nt: TGCGCCAGCAGCCAAGTAGCGGGGGGCCTATACTACGAGCAGTACTTC

j_gene: TRBJ2-5
v_gene: TRBV5-1
abundance: .
d_gene: .
CDR3aa: CASSFLAGRAETQYF
CDR3nt: TGCGCCAGCAGCTTCCTTGCGGGGCGCGCAGAGACCCAGTACTTC

j_gene: TRBJ1-2
v_gene: TRBV5-4
abundance: .
d_gene: TRBD1
CDR3aa: CASSRDDRVWGYTF
CDR3nt: TGTGCCAGCAGCCGCGATGACAGGGTTTGGGGCTACACCTTC

j_gene: TRBJ2-4
v_gene: TRBV2
abundance: .
d_gene: TRBD1
CDR3aa: CASSVSTGGTKNIQYF
CDR3nt: TGTGCCAGCAGTGTTTCGACAGGGGGAACCAAAAACATTCAGTACTTC

j_gene: TRBJ2-5
v_gene: TRBV18
abundance: .
d_gene: TRBD1
CDR3aa: CASSPRTGRETQYF
CDR3nt: TGTGCCAGCTCACCAAGGACAGGGAGGGAGACCCAGTACTTC

j_gene: TRBJ2-3
v_gene: TRBV30
abundance: .
d_gene: TRBD2
CDR3aa: CAWSVPSGGMTDTQYF
CDR3nt: TGTGCCTGGAGTGTACCTAGCGGGGGGATGACAGATACGCAGTATTTT

j_gene: TRBJ2-7
v_gene: TRBV27
abundance: .
d_gene: .
CDR3aa: CASNFQRPTGRDYEQYF
CDR3nt: TGTGCCAGCAATTTCCAGCGCCCGACAGGGCGGGACTACGAGCAGTACTTC

j_gene: TRBJ2-1
v_gene: TRBV15
abundance: .
d_gene: TRBD2
CDR3aa: CATSGPGTSGAYNEQFF
CDR3nt: TGTGCCACCAGCGGTCCCGGGACTAGCGGGGCCTACAATGAGCAGTTCTTC

j_gene: TRBJ2-7
v_gene: TRBV28
abundance: .
d_gene: .
CDR3aa: CASSLKAQGGREQYF
CDR3nt: TGTGCCAGCAGTTTAAAGGCGCAGGGAGGACGCGAGCAGTACTTC

j_gene: TRBJ1-2
v_gene: TRBV5-8
abundance: .
d_gene: .
CDR3aa: CASSLDRMSGYTF
CDR3nt: TGTGCCAGCAGCTTGGATCGTATGAGTGGCTACACCTTC

j_gene: TRBJ2-7
v_gene: TRBV6-6
abundance: .
d_gene: TRBD2
CDR3aa: CASSKASGLIEQYF
CDR3nt: TGTGCCAGCAGTAAGGCTAGCGGGTTAATCGAGCAGTACTTC

j_gene: TRBJ1-2
v_gene: TRBV6-5
abundance: .
d_gene: .
CDR3aa: CASRDSTNYGYTF
CDR3nt: TGTGCCAGCAGGGACAGCACTAACTATGGCTACACCTTC

j_gene: TRBJ2-3
v_gene: TRBV5-1
abundance: .
d_gene: TRBD1
CDR3aa: CASSRGQAPAVDTQYF
CDR3nt: TGCGCCAGCAGCCGGGGACAGGCTCCGGCTGTGGATACGCAGTATTTT

j_gene: TRBJ2-7
v_gene: TRBV29-1
abundance: once
d_gene: .
CDR3aa: CSVSIDFPYEQYF
CDR3nt: TGCAGCGTTTCGATCGACTTTCCCTACGAGCAGTACTTC

j_gene: TRBJ2-3
v_gene: TRBV7-2
abundance: .
d_gene: TRBD2
CDR3aa: CASSAHTSGNGGWDTQYF
CDR3nt: TGTGCCAGCAGCGCACACACTAGCGGGAACGGCGGGTGGGATACGCAGTATTTT

j_gene: TRBJ1-3
v_gene: TRBV29-1
abundance: .
d_gene: .
CDR3aa: CSVLTAGNTIYF
CDR3nt: TGCAGCGTTTTGACAGCTGGAAACACCATATATTTT

j_gene: TRBJ2-7
v_gene: TRBV29-1
abundance: .
d_gene: .
CDR3aa: CSVEDITGKSSYEQYF
CDR3nt: TGCAGCGTTGAAGATATAACAGGGAAGAGCTCCTACGAGCAGTACTTC

j_gene: TRBJ2-3
v_gene: TRBV4-3
abundance: .
d_gene: TRBD1
CDR3aa: CASSQDLGQGTDTQYF
CDR3nt: TGCGCCAGCAGCCAAGATCTGGGACAGGGAACAGATACGCAGTATTTT

j_gene: TRBJ2-1
v_gene: TRBV9
abundance: few
d_gene: TRBD1
CDR3aa: CASSVPGTGEYNEQFF
CDR3nt: TGTGCCAGCAGCGTACCCGGGACAGGGGAGTACAATGAGCAGTTCTTC

j_gene: TRBJ1-5
v_gene: TRBV5-6
abundance: once
d_gene: .
CDR3aa: CASSLRGGPQHF
CDR3nt: TGTGCCAGCAGCTTGCGGGGTGGGCCCCAGCATTTT

j_gene: TRBJ2-5
v_gene: TRBV10-3
abundance: once
d_gene: TRBD1
CDR3aa: CAISGGQGEETQYF
CDR3nt: TGTGCCATCAGTGGGGGACAGGGGGAAGAGACCCAGTACTTC

j_gene: TRBJ1-2
v_gene: TRBV25-1
abundance: .
d_gene: TRBD1
CDR3aa: CASSDRGQGGYTF
CDR3nt: TGTGCCAGCAGTGACCGCGGACAGGGCGGCTACACCTTC

j_gene: TRBJ1-2
v_gene: TRBV28
abundance: .
d_gene: .
CDR3aa: CASSLQGVFYGYTF
CDR3nt: TGTGCCAGCAGTTTACAAGGGGTCTTCTATGGCTACACCTTC

j_gene: TRBJ2-7
v_gene: TRBV4-1
abundance: .
d_gene: TRBD2
CDR3aa: CASSQDHPSGGRYEQYF
CDR3nt: TGCGCCAGCAGCCAAGATCACCCTAGCGGGGGGCGGTACGAGCAGTACTTC

j_gene: TRBJ1-2
v_gene: TRBV4-3
abundance: .
d_gene: .
CDR3aa: CASSYIRETVNYGYTF
CDR3nt: TGCGCCAGCAGCTACATAAGGGAGACCGTAAACTATGGCTACACCTTC

j_gene: TRBJ2-7
v_gene: TRBV7-9
abundance: .
d_gene: TRBD2
CDR3aa: CASTEGEGSREQYF
CDR3nt: TGTGCCAGCACCGAAGGGGAGGGATCGCGCGAGCAGTACTTC

j_gene: TRBJ2-1
v_gene: TRBV7-6
abundance: .
d_gene: .
CDR3aa: CASSPQEVTYNEQFF
CDR3nt: TGTGCCAGCAGCCCCCAGGAGGTAACATACAATGAGCAGTTCTTC

j_gene: TRBJ1-4
v_gene: TRBV12-5
abundance: .
d_gene: .
CDR3aa: CASGTGTTQILNEKLFF
CDR3nt: TGTGCTAGTGGGACCGGGACAACCCAAATACTTAATGAAAAACTGTTTTTT

j_gene: TRBJ1-2
v_gene: TRBV6-5
abundance: .
d_gene: .
CDR3aa: CASSYNRVSGGYTF
CDR3nt: TGTGCCAGCAGTTACAACAGGGTATCTGGTGGCTACACCTTC

j_gene: TRBJ2-6
v_gene: TRBV19
abundance: few
d_gene: .
CDR3aa: CASSRRISGSSGANVLTF
CDR3nt: TGTGCCAGTAGTAGGCGGATCTCCGGGTCCTCTGGGGCCAACGTCCTGACTTTC

j_gene: TRBJ2-7
v_gene: TRBV7-5
abundance: few
d_gene: .
CDR3aa: CARRDRPYEQYF
CDR3nt: TGTGCCCGCCGGGACAGACCCTACGAGCAGTACTTC

j_gene: TRBJ1-1
v_gene: TRBV9
abundance: few
d_gene: .
CDR3aa: CASSGGLTNTEAFF
CDR3nt: TGTGCCAGCAGCGGCGGACTAACCAACACTGAAGCTTTCTTT

j_gene: TRBJ2-1
v_gene: TRBV25-1
abundance: once
d_gene: TRBD2
CDR3aa: CASSDQRLAGSTGNEQFF
CDR3nt: TGTGCCAGCAGTGATCAAAGGCTAGCGGGATCTACGGGCAATGAGCAGTTCTTC

j_gene: TRBJ1-1
v_gene: TRBV6-6
abundance: .
d_gene: .
CDR3aa: CASSSPQGMMNTEAFF
CDR3nt: TGTGCCAGCAGCTCTCCCCAGGGGATGATGAACACTGAAGCTTTCTTT

j_gene: TRBJ1-5
v_gene: TRBV19
abundance: .
d_gene: TRBD1
CDR3aa: CASRGGGLGNQPQHF
CDR3nt: TGTGCCAGCCGAGGAGGGGGCCTTGGCAATCAGCCCCAGCATTTT

j_gene: TRBJ1-2
v_gene: TRBV30
abundance: .
d_gene: TRBD1
CDR3aa: CAWSLRQGSSYGYTF
CDR3nt: TGTGCCTGGAGTCTACGACAGGGGTCCTCCTATGGCTACACCTTC

j_gene: TRBJ2-7
v_gene: TRBV4-2
abundance: .
d_gene: .
CDR3aa: CASSQESGSSYEQYF
CDR3nt: TGTGCCAGCAGCCAAGAGTCCGGTAGCTCCTACGAGCAGTACTTC

j_gene: TRBJ2-1
v_gene: TRBV19
abundance: once
d_gene: .
CDR3aa: CASGKEGSYNEQFF
CDR3nt: TGTGCCAGTGGGAAGGAGGGCTCCTACAATGAGCAGTTCTTC

j_gene: TRBJ2-7
v_gene: TRBV4-3
abundance: .
d_gene: TRBD2
CDR3aa: CASSQEAGITYEQYF
CDR3nt: TGCGCCAGCAGCCAAGAAGCGGGGATCACCTACGAGCAGTACTTC

j_gene: TRBJ1-5
v_gene: TRBV7-6
abundance: few
d_gene: .
CDR3aa: CASSTDRWRLRKPQHF
CDR3nt: TGTGCCAGCAGCACCGACAGGTGGCGCTTAAGGAAGCCCCAGCATTTT

j_gene: TRBJ1-2
v_gene: TRBV7-9
abundance: .
d_gene: .
CDR3aa: CASSARGGLNYGYTF
CDR3nt: TGTGCCAGCAGCGCCCGGGGGGGCCTCAACTATGGCTACACCTTC

j_gene: TRBJ1-1
v_gene: TRBV6-5
abundance: .
d_gene: TRBD1
CDR3aa: CASSYGGTGGEAFF
CDR3nt: TGTGCCAGCAGTTACGGGGGTACAGGGGGCGAAGCTTTCTTT

j_gene: TRBJ2-5
v_gene: TRBV4-2
abundance: once
d_gene: TRBD2
CDR3aa: CASSEDPRAGTSVATQYF
CDR3nt: TGTGCCAGCAGCGAAGACCCGCGAGCCGGGACTAGCGTTGCGACCCAGTACTTC

j_gene: TRBJ2-7
v_gene: TRBV11-3
abundance: .
d_gene: TRBD2
CDR3aa: CASTEGGRAEQYF
CDR3nt: TGTGCCAGCACCGAGGGCGGGAGAGCCGAGCAGTACTTC

j_gene: TRBJ1-2
v_gene: TRBV7-8
abundance: .
d_gene: .
CDR3aa: CASSPLASYGYTF
CDR3nt: TGTGCCAGCAGCCCTTTGGCATCCTATGGCTACACCTTC

j_gene: TRBJ2-7
v_gene: TRBV4-2
abundance: .
d_gene: TRBD2
CDR3aa: CASSQIIIQGEDGTRAYEQYF
CDR3nt: TGTGCCAGCAGCCAAATTATCATACAGGGTGAGGACGGGACTAGAGCCTACGAGCAGTACTTC